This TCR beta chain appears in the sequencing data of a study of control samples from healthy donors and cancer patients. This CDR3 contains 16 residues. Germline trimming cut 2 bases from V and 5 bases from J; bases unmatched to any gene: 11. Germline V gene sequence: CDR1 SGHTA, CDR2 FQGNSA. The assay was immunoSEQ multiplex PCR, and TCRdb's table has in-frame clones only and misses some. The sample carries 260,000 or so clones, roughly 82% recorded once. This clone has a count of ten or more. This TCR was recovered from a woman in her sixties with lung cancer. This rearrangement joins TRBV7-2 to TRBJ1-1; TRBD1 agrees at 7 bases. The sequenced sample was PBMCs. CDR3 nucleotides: TGTGCCAGCAGCTTACAGCCCACCGCAGGGGGAACTGAAGCTTTCTTT. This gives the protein CASSLQPTAGGTEAFF.